This T cell receptor (beta chain) was captured by sequencing in a study of cytomegalovirus exposure and HLA in healthy donors (dated by TCRdb to about 2017). Regarding the study in general: An earlier analysis of several hundred of the donors reported more than 250 Gb of sequence data and 117 million unique TCR beta sequences from about 200 million T cells. A later genetic analysis used genome-wide SNP genotypes for about 65% of the roughly 700 donors, treating that subset as a discovery cohort. Along with the roughly 710-subject first cohort, a separate validation cohort of 120 different subjects was used. Donor age, sex, ethnicity and CMV serostatus were compiled alongside the repertoire data. All discovery cohort repertoires had been generated using a single sequencing platform. High-throughput TCR immunosequencing, statistical association of individual TCRs with disease status, and machine learning were combined to predict cytomegalovirus infection status. Rather than using new phenotypic data, the later analysis identified candidate immune exposures from TCR beta sequences and from how often those sequences occurred across donors. The number of typed donors differed by locus: roughly 620-630 for A, B, C, DRB1 and DQB1; approximately 520 for DQA1; 600 to 610 for DPA1; and 450 to 480 for DPB1. A few DR-DQ haplotypes were treated as single units for association and clustering because of strong linkage in the cohort. Among the approximately 430 genotyped donors, under 90% belonged to the genetic ancestry cluster associated with self-reported Caucasian donors. A later analysis re-analyzed previously published TCR beta repertoires from approximately 670 donors and added high-resolution HLA genotyping to study TCR occurrence patterns. The study was designed to test whether signatures of past pathogen exposure could be identified by cataloging public T cell receptors. In an earlier analysis of over 550 of the donors, high-throughput TCR beta sequencing was used to judge whether each TCR beta V gene segment behaved as functional or pseudogenic. Roughly 300 gigabases of sequencing data and 78 million or so unique TCR sequences were included in an early release covering about 700 HLA-typed donors. Both class I and class II loci were covered by HLA typing, at four-digit resolution. Across approximately 400 genotyped donors of the cohort, an average of approximately 200,000 unique TCR beta nucleotide sequences per donor were sequenced, and 15% to 20% of those sequences were non-productive. The study profiled the T cell repertoires of about 720 subjects by immunosequencing and related them to cytomegalovirus serostatus. What the study reported, not specific to this receptor: A later analysis reported that several top co-occurrence clusters appeared linked to parvovirus B19, influenza, CMV and Epstein-Barr virus. Correlated functional status among segregating V segments might be attributable to linkage disequilibrium, but an unknown experimental factor could not be ruled out. According to a later analysis, most CMV-associated TCR beta chains appeared to be HLA-restricted, and the HLA associations seemed to be driven largely by CMV exposure. In a later analysis, TCR association rates were found to vary across HLA loci, with the most associated TCRs seen for DRB1 alleles and the fewest for HLA-C alleles. In a later analysis, HLA-associated TCR beta chains showed more clonal expansion and lower generation probabilities than non-associated chains that were equally common. Across donors, most TCR sequences were observed very rarely, whereas some public TCRs were present in many individuals. The authors suggested that the approach could potentially be generalized to other disease states and immunological phenotypes. Because the 87-base-pair reads could not distinguish some IMGT-functional V segments, including TRBV6-2 and TRBV6-3, those segments were excluded. A total of some 180 TCR beta chains were listed by the study as associated with cytomegalovirus. Because HLA typing was unavailable for some donors at each locus, only the typed subset was used in association tests. In vitro tests confirmed that a few of the cytomegalovirus-associated TCR beta chains recognize cytomegalovirus antigens. Only TCR beta chains were sequenced in this cohort, and the absence of alpha or paired-chain data limited detectable features. The classifier was reported to diagnose cytomegalovirus status with high specificity and sensitivity in both the original cohort and the validation cohort. In a later analysis, over 15,000 TCR beta sequences were associated with specific HLA alleles at a false discovery rate of 0.05. A further reported finding was that TCR beta sequences accurately predicted the HLA-A and HLA-B alleles for most subjects in the first cohort. An earlier analysis of approximately 530 of the donors showed that most TCR beta V segments appeared in productive rearrangements either about 90% or about 30% of the time, which broadly matched IMGT annotations. Presence/absence analyses assumed roughly uniform sequencing depth across donors, an assumption that may not hold. A cluster of highly shared sequence variants was judged likely to be a technical artifact of the sequencing pipeline. A later genetic analysis associated a missense DCLRE1C variant with V-gene and J-gene trimming of TCR beta chains, and an independent cohort replicated the association. CMV serostatus was the only immune exposure information available for the cohort. Because counts were too low, some 16 rarely observed V segments, including chromosome 9 orphons, were excluded from the earlier analysis of 587 of the donors. In a later genetic analysis, fewer N-insertions in productive TCRs were reported among donors in an Asian-associated ancestry cluster than the approximately 670-donor mean. Assigning TCR associations to individual alleles was difficult when HLA alleles, especially DR and DQ, strongly co-occurred.

To note about this clone: Its antigen target is currently unknown. No per-base quality is available; no much larger clone lies one base away.

The cohort consisted of approximately 690 healthy bone marrow donors. At the time of sampling, every cohort member was nominally healthy, though immune exposures that went unrecorded were likely present. The donor tested CMV seronegative, placing the donor among the 350 or so seronegative members of the cohort. A peripheral blood sample was provided by each donor, and peripheral blood mononuclear cells were used for TCR beta sequencing. Genomic DNA extraction from the blood cell samples was performed with the Qiagen DNeasy Blood Extraction Kit. Inclusive of the bounding cysteine and phenylalanine, the CDR3 is 15 residues long. The entry retains the CDR3 DNA only, 45 bases that are in frame from base 1. CDR1 and CDR2 were assigned from the germline V gene as SGHRS and YFSETQ. The germline V and J ends show losses of 0 bases and 5 bases respectively, and no gene match explains 7 bases of the junction.

The protocol used for the library was the immunoSEQ multiplex PCR assay. The multiplex PCR relied on a mix of 60 forward primers for TCR Vbeta segments and 13 reverse primers for TCR Jbeta segments. The CDR3 region of rearranged TCR beta genes was amplified from genomic DNA with a multiplex PCR assay. Amplified TCR beta libraries were sequenced as 87-base-pair reads on the Illumina HiSeq System. In the original analysis: In a later analysis, tens of millions of unique TCR beta chains were counted across the roughly 700 repertoires, and some 10 million of these chains were shared by at least two donors. Raw reads were error-corrected and collapsed into unique sequences by a nearest-neighbor algorithm in which closely related sequences were merged to remove PCR and sequencing errors. Alignment of CDR3 sequences to IMGT reference sequences was used to assign V, D and J gene segments. For a sequence to be retained, a match of at least six nucleotides to both a V gene segment and a J gene segment was required. Rearrangements were classified as productive when the CDR3 lacked stop codons and remained in frame with V and J, and all other rearrangements were classified as non-productive. CDR3 was defined according to IMGT convention as the region running from the second conserved V-encoded cysteine to the conserved J-encoded phenylalanine. The earlier analysis of a few hundred of the donors excluded any sequence lacking an unambiguous match to a single V gene segment. An earlier analysis of roughly 590 of the donors called V segments functional above 56.7% productive rearrangements and segregating when the between-donor standard deviation exceeded 5%. A statistical classification framework was built for diagnosing cytomegalovirus status from the catalog of TCR beta chain sequences. In a later analysis, V and J genes were assigned by comparing TCR nucleotide sequences against IMGT/GENE-DB human TR gene sequences. Using the TCRdist pipeline, a later analysis assigned CDR3 sequences along with most-parsimonious VDJ recombination scenarios. In a later analysis, every TCR beta chain was defined by the combination of its CDR3 amino acid sequence and its V-gene family, and reads without a unique V-gene family were dropped. To address suspected cross-contamination and a sequencing artifact, a later analysis removed 550 to 750 highly shared, low-generation-probability nucleotide sequences. For each public chain, a later analysis derived a clonal expansion index from normalized ranks of inferred template counts within each repertoire. A later analysis computed generation probabilities with a VDJ recombination model fitted to out-of-frame rearrangements, and checked the results against IGoR. In a later analysis, TCR-TCR, TCR-HLA and TCR-CMV co-occurrence was scored with hypergeometric tests, and a repertoire-size bias correction was applied to TCR pairs. A later analysis estimated false discovery rates by permuting HLA or CMV assignments 20 times. A later analysis grouped co-occurring TCRs with DBSCAN, adding TCRdist sequence similarity when clustering within HLA-allele-positive subsets. For co-occurrence clustering, repertoires with fewer than 30,000 or more than 120,000 public chains were excluded, along with five repertoires with anomalous nucleotide sharing. The immuneACCESS repertoire file appears here via TCRdb, limited to in-frame rearrangements. These files lack a portion of the clones; in checked studies, under half of the deficit traces to unresolved V genes, and the cause of the others is not known. D and trimming come from the DNA, and the V and J calls and clone size come from that table. A total of around 130,000 clones appear in this sample, about 78% of them only once. The ten most abundant clones make up about 1.3% of the sample.

Sequencing was performed on PBMCs. The chain employs TRBV5-1 and TRBJ2-7; TRBD1 fits 8 bases in the junction. The clonotype originates from a man in his forties or fifties in good health and CMV-seronegative. For the CDR3, the sequence is CASSLEGRGHNEQYF. Read as DNA, the sequence is TGCGCCAGCAGCTTGGAGGGCAGGGGGCATAACGAGCAGTACTTC.